The text below deals with one T cell receptor beta chain. Individuals who donated were healthy Caucasians from Russia aged roughly 6 to 100. Isolated per sample were at least 6 million PBMCs. The use of a sample-barcoded 5' primer and a J-beta primer mix characterized a second PCR of roughly 6 to 11 cycles. Via MiXCR, TCRdb re-called the 5' RACE reads, giving one row per CDR3 protein. This table holds hundreds of thousands of distinct CDR3 sequences, about 44% found once. The data were taken from a study of blood T cells in healthy people across ages. On the study more broadly: Per two T cells, template switching captured roughly one barcoded beta molecule.

Germline V gene data show CDR1 as KGHSY and CDR2 as FQNENV. CDR3 length: 13 amino acids. V was clipped by 1 base and J by 4 bases, with 8 bases between them. This TCR came from a man in his thirties or forties in good health. The chain has TRBV16 and TRBJ2-7; no reliable D call. Specimen: blood. CDR3 sequence reads: CASSQWSGYEQYF. As DNA, the CDR3 is TGTGCCAGCAGCCAATGGTCAGGTTACGAGCAGTACTTC. Full variable domain (rest looked up from reference TRBV16 and TRBJ2-7): GEEVAQTPKHLVRGEGQKAKLYCAPIKGHSYVFWYQQVLKNEFKFLISFQNENVFDETGMPKERFSAKCLPNSPCSLEIQATKLEDSAVYFCASSQWSGYEQYFGPGTRLTVT.